This T cell receptor (beta chain) comes out of a study of T cells in Graves' hyperthyroidism and ophthalmopathy (dated by TCRdb to about 2019). About the investigation overall: Peripheral blood was sampled at the time of initial diagnosis, prior to any treatment. TCR V-J signatures able to tell the groups apart were searched for in a discovery cohort of some 97 patients, of whom around 42 had Graves' ophthalmopathy and about 55 had stable Graves' hyperthyroidism. Prospective prediction of ophthalmopathy was tested in an independent validation cohort of some 20 hyperthyroidism patients and 15 to 17 patients who later progressed to ophthalmopathy. In addition, the study compared T-cell repertoires in thyroid tissue and in blood from six Graves' hyperthyroidism patients. The paper reports TCR Vbeta CDR3 sequencing of approximately 140 peripheral blood samples: over 40 ophthalmopathy, some 80 hyperthyroidism and 17 progressor patients. The approximately 90 discovery patients were randomly split 7:3 into training and test sets. After sampling, hyperthyroidism patients received methimazole starting at 30 mg daily, and ophthalmopathy patients received high-dose intravenous methylprednisolone.

Amplification of TCR beta CDR3 regions was carried out from RNA transcripts. A first-round RT-PCR of the TCR CDR3 used the HTBI primer set with the Qiagen OneStep RT-PCR kit. The libraries were constructed in a second round of multiplex PCR and then size-selected and purified. Paired-end sequencing of the libraries was performed with 100 bp reads on an Illumina HiSeq2000. The study's own analysis went as follows. SOAPnuke was used to process the raw data, with reads discarded if the reads contained adapters or uncalled bases, had a mean Phred below 15, or lacked an exact constant-primer or identifier match. High-quality paired reads were merged with COPE v1.2.5, and unique nucleotide sequences were defined as clonotypes. MiTCR v1.1 was used to align the clonotypes against IMGT TRBV, TRBD and TRBJ reference segments. The analysis was restricted to V-J combinations with a frequency above 0.0001, which together covered 98% to 99.2% of the repertoires. A TCS score was defined as the ratio between F50 (clonal expansion) and ExV (chaos), using BLOSUM62-based TCRdist between CDR3 peptides within each V-J. Welch's t-statistics and random forest reduced several hundred V-J features to some 14, which were used in a naive Bayes classifier (R e1071). TCRdb trimmed the raw reads at Q25, called clones with MiXCR and kept productive beta chains. Rows are combined by CDR3 protein, so each entry shows the most common genes and DNA. The V and J calls follow TCRdb's processing rather than the paper's. The sample includes 350,000 or so distinct CDR3 sequences, with approximately 18% observed a single time. Clones ranked in the top ten supply 45% to 55% of the sample.

Graves' hyperthyroidism was defined as stable when no progression to ophthalmopathy occurred over 18 months of follow-up. Hyperthyroidism patients were aged 18 to 65 years and newly diagnosed, with disease duration of less than 2 months. Any patient with an uncontrolled infection, another autoimmune disease, pregnancy or lactation was excluded. Clinical symptoms, serum thyroxine and TRAb, thyroid ultrasound, and orbital computed tomography formed the basis for the diagnoses. Ficoll-Paque density gradient centrifugation was used to isolate PBMCs from 9.5 to 10 ml of fresh peripheral blood. Total RNA was extracted with Trizol reagent, and quality was checked on an Agilent 2100 Bioanalyzer. Regarding this clonotype: Its antigen is still unknown. Base qualities are not provided; no much larger clone lies one nucleotide away.

Points the paper makes about the study in general: Blood samples also contained most of the expanded thyroid clonotypes (frequency above 0.001), which suggests that blood repertoires may reflect thyroid immune responses. In cross-validation, a model built on a 13 V-J signature told ophthalmopathy apart from stable hyperthyroidism with 87.88% sensitivity and about 81% specificity, and in testing the same model reached 80%/75%. No statistical method was used to set the sample size in advance, and investigators knew the group allocation. During validation, the model predicted progression to ophthalmopathy a median of about 6.3 months ahead of onset, with roughly 65% sensitivity and 72.22% specificity.

The origin of this receptor is a woman aged 50 to 65 with Graves' hyperthyroidism. Sequencing input: blood.

In nucleotides, the sequence is TGTGCCAGCAGGCGACCCGGGACTAGCGGAGGGCAGTATTTT. The resulting protein is CASRRPGTSGGQYF. The rearrangement combines TRBV11-2 with TRBJ2-3, and 11 junction bases match TRBD2. The germline V gene sets CDR1 to SGHAT and CDR2 to FQNNGV. The CDR3 sequence holds 14 residues, the cysteine and phenylalanine included. Only the CDR3 part of the read is kept: 42 bases, read in frame from the first base. Trimmed from V: 6 bases; trimmed from J: 11 bases; junction bases lacking a gene match: 10.